The 21 T cell receptor beta chains below all came from one sample that was sequenced in a study of Ad26.COV2.S vaccination and SARS-CoV-2 variants. Sample treatment: around 19 received Ad26.COV2.S at low or high dose, single or two shots; several received placebo; per-sample allocation not given. Vaccine and placebo recipients were sampled on day 63 after the first injection. Clones were read by immunoSEQ multiplex PCR, and TCRdb kept only the in-frame ones, dropping some. The sample lists about 440,000 clones, 70% to 90% occurring once. Sequenced here: peripheral blood, sampled in a trial of Ad26.COV2.S vaccine versus placebo. These receptors all come from a person aged 18-65 years who received the Ad26.COV2.S COVID-19 vaccine or a placebo.

The rearrangement uses TRBV7-3 and TRBJ2-2, with 8 bases lining up with TRBD2. The CDR3 length is 17 residues. The germline gives CDR1 SGHTA, CDR2 FQGTGA. Trimming took 5 bases from V and 6 from J; bases not matched to a gene: 14. The CDR3 DNA follows: TGTGCCAGCAGCCTATCCTCGGGACTAGGGTCGTCCGGGGAGCTGTTTTTT. Translating it yields CASSLSSGLGSSGELFF.

This clone came up once. CDR3 in amino acids: CASSFWTSENYEQYF. The CDR3 DNA sequence: TGTGCCAGCAGCTTTTGGACTAGCGAAAACTACGAGCAGTACTTC. This sequence joins TRBV13 and TRBJ2-7; 9 positions agree with TRBD2. The CDR3 has 15 residues. The V and J ends lost 3 bases and 3 bases, in that order; junction bases with no gene match: 6. Germline loops: CDR1 PRHDT, CDR2 FYEKMQ (reference sequence). Using reference TRBV13 and TRBJ2-7 for the parts outside the CDR3, the full variable domain is AAGVIQSPRHLIKEKRETATLKCYPIPRHDTVYWYQQGPGQDPQFLISFYEKMQSDKGSIPDRFSAQQFSDYHSELNMSSLELGDSALYFCASSFWTSENYEQYFGPGTRLTVT.

The V call is TRBV5-1, the J call TRBJ2-3, with 8 bases identical to TRBD1. V was clipped by 0 bases and J by 6 bases; unmatched bases: 9. This CDR3 contains 16 residues. Germline V lookup: CDR1 SGHRS, CDR2 YFSETQ. This CDR3 reads CASSLGPHQGADTQYF. The CDR3 nucleotides read TGCGCCAGCAGCTTGGGTCCCCATCAGGGGGCGGATACGCAGTATTTT. Full variable domain (rest looked up from reference TRBV5-1 and TRBJ2-3): KAGVTQTPRYLIKTRGQQVTLSCSPISGHRSVSWYQQTPGQGLQFLFEYFSETQRNKGNFPGRFSGRQFSNSRSEMNVSTLELGDSALYLCASSLGPHQGADTQYFGPGTRLTVL.

The J gene is TRBJ2-3, the V gene TRBV19; 7 nucleotides align to TRBD1. The CDR3 is 16 amino acids. V dropped 7 bases and J dropped 2; count of bases not matched to a gene: 12. The V gene's germline CDR1 is LNHDA and CDR2 SQIVND (reference sequence). In DNA, the CDR3 is TGTGCCAGTACCCCCTCCGGGACAGAGTTCACAGATACGCAGTATTTT. Protein sequence: CASTPSGTEFTDTQYF.

This clone occurred a few times. The gene calls are TRBV9 and TRBJ2-5; no definite D call. The V and J ends lost 0 bases and 3 bases respectively, with 9 bases between them. The V gene's germline CDR1 is SGDLS and CDR2 YYNGEE. The CDR3 totals 14 residues. The chain's CDR3 is CASSVGPDKETQYF. CDR3 sequence (DNA): TGTGCCAGCAGCGTAGGCCCCGACAAAGAGACCCAGTACTTC.

The CDR3 sequence is CAISARQGAGANVLTF. CDR3 nucleotide sequence: TGTGCCATCAGTGCGAGACAGGGGGCTGGGGCCAACGTCCTGACTTTC. The chain uses TRBV10-3 and TRBJ2-6, with TRBD1 matching 9 bases. J gave up 2 bases and V 4 bases, and 3 bases lay outside the gene matches. Per germline, CDR1 ENHRY and CDR2 SYGVKD. This CDR3 spans 16 amino acids.

J is TRBJ2-1 and V is TRBV27; the D gene is possibly TRBD1 (5 bases). Germline-derived CDR1 and CDR2 are MNHEY and SMNVEV (reference sequence). The CDR3 sequence is 15 residues long. The V end was cut by 2 bases, the J end by 6 bases, with 14 bases between. Here the CDR3 reads CASSLTVQDGNEQFF. The CDR3 DNA reads as TGTGCCAGCAGTTTAACCGTACAGGACGGCAATGAGCAGTTCTTC.

As to this clone: The same CDR3 arises from other DNA sequences in this sample as well. The chain links TRBV19 to TRBJ2-1, with D unresolved. The germline V and J ends were trimmed by 1 base and 0 bases, with 7 bases remaining between them. The CDR3 sequence is 15 residues long. From germline, CDR1 is LNHDA and CDR2 SQIVND (reference sequence). The CDR3 bases are TGTGCCAGTAGTATAGTTCGGAGCTCCTACAATGAGCAGTTCTTC. Its translation: CASSIVRSSYNEQFF.

This chain connects TRBV5-1 to TRBJ1-2; 11 nucleotides match TRBD1. CDR1 is SGHRS and CDR2 is YFSETQ in the germline V gene. The trim removed 5 bases at V and 8 bases at J, leaving 8 bases unmatched. CDR3 length: 14 amino acids. CDR3 sequence (DNA): TGCGCCAGCAGGTCAGGCTGGACAGGGGGCGGCTACACCTTC. Residues: CASRSGWTGGGYTF.

This clone was recorded once. The CDR3 sequence is CATSDIGRGNEQFF. CDR3 coding DNA: TGTGCCACCAGTGACATAGGCAGAGGCAATGAGCAGTTCTTC. The rearrangement joins TRBV24-1 to TRBJ2-1; D call uncertain. The germline gives CDR1 KGHDR, CDR2 SFDVKD. The CDR3 totals 14 residues. The V gene lost 4 bases and the J gene lost 6 bases, with 12 bases spanning the gap.

The chain has TRBV4-3 and TRBJ2-1; D ambiguous. V gave up 1 base and J gave up 1 base, with 5 bases separating them. The CDR3 loop spans 14 amino acids. Germline CDR1 LGHNA, CDR2 YSLEER. The CDR3 DNA reads as TGCGCCAGCAGCCAAGCAGATTCCTACAATGAGCAGTTCTTC. This translates into CASSQADSYNEQFF.

The chain recombines TRBV4-2 with TRBJ1-5, with TRBD1 matching over 7 bases. The ends lost 1 base at V and 3 bases at J; junction bases unmatched: 3. Germline assignment: CDR1 LGHNA and CDR2 YNFKEQ. CDR3 size: 15 residues. The DNA for the CDR3 is TGTGCCAGCAGCCAAGCTACAGGGGCCAATCAGCCCCAGCATTTT. Translating it yields CASSQATGANQPQHF.

The CDR3 loop is CASSLKGGAEKPNYGYTF. In DNA form, the CDR3 reads TGCGCCAGCAGTCTAAAAGGGGGAGCCGAAAAGCCTAACTATGGCTACACCTTC. The genes are TRBV23-1 and TRBJ1-2; D possibly corresponds to TRBD1 (6 bases). TRBV23-1 is an ORF, and what it does is uncertain. The CDR3 sequence is 18 residues long. The V gene lost 4 bases and the J gene lost 0 bases, with 21 bases spanning the gap.

This clone appeared once. The chain is built from TRBV28 and TRBJ2-7, with TRBD1 matching 8 bases. Losses at the gene ends were 2 bases for V and 5 bases for J; bases not matched to a gene: 2. This CDR3 region has 13 residues. Germline CDR1 reads MDHEN; CDR2 reads SYDVKM. The CDR3 nucleotides read TGTGCCAGCAGTTTAGACAGGGGTCACGAGCAGTACTTC. As protein: CASSLDRGHEQYF.

The J gene is TRBJ1-6, the V gene TRBV7-9; possible D gene TRBD1, 5 bases. CDR3 length: 15 amino acids. CDR1 SEHNR and CDR2 FQNEAQ come from the germline V gene (reference sequence). V shed 3 bases and J shed 10 bases, with 16 bases lying between them. CDR3 nucleotides: TGTGCCAGCAGCTTCGTAACGGGAGCAGGGTCACCCCTCCACTTT. Amino acids: CASSFVTGAGSPLHF.

The chain joins TRBV6-2 or TRBV6-3 to TRBJ2-1, with 9 bases aligning to TRBD2. With 2 bases clipped from V and 5 bases from J, the junction kept 13 bases outside the gene matches. The length of the CDR3 is 18 residues. Germline lookup yields CDR1 MNHEY and CDR2 SVGEGT. The CDR3 coding sequence is TGTGCCAGCAGTTACGGGTCACCGGGACTAGCCCTCAACAATGAGCAGTTCTTC. Translating gives CASSYGSPGLALNNEQFF.

The CDR3 sequence is CASSPTSGGTHHEQFF. CDR3 DNA sequence: TGTGCCAGTAGTCCTACTAGCGGGGGGACCCACCACGAGCAGTTCTTC. This chain joins TRBV19 and TRBJ2-1; 12 bases are a match to TRBD2. This CDR3 is built from 16 residues. Germline loops: CDR1 LNHDA, CDR2 SQIVND (reference sequence). V shed 5 bases, J shed 10 bases, and the junction held 12 bases outside the gene matches.

V and J are TRBV6-2 or TRBV6-3 and TRBJ2-5; 8 bases align to TRBD2. The CDR3 is made up of 16 amino acids. With V trimmed by 5 bases and J by 0 bases, 8 bases remained unmatched. In germline, CDR1 is MNHEY, CDR2 SVGEGT. This CDR3 reads CASSPGASGYQETQYF. The CDR3 DNA is TGTGCCAGCAGTCCCGGCGCTAGCGGGTACCAAGAGACCCAGTACTTC.

This sequence joins TRBV7-2 and TRBJ1-5; no clear D. CDR1 is SGHTA, CDR2 FQGNSA, per germline. CDR3 length equals 14 residues. The germline V and J ends were trimmed by 5 bases and 9 bases, with 17 bases remaining between them. DNA of the CDR3: TGTGCCAGCAGCGAACGATGGGTGGCGGGGCCCCAGCATTTT. It translates to CASSERWVAGPQHF.

This clone was detected a few times. This chain connects TRBV30 to TRBJ2-7; 8 positions match TRBD2. Per germline, CDR1 GTSNPN and CDR2 SVGIG (reference sequence). The CDR3 is 14 amino acids. V lost 1 base and J lost 5; bases outside the gene matches: 7. The CDR3 is CAWSDGTSRNEQYF. The CDR3 DNA sequence: TGTGCCTGGAGTGACGGGACTAGTAGGAACGAGCAGTACTTC.

V and J are TRBV19 and TRBJ1-1; 10 bases fit TRBD1. V dropped 7 bases and J dropped 0; count of bases not matched to a gene: 5. The V gene's germline CDR1 is LNHDA and CDR2 SQIVND (reference sequence). This CDR3 region has 15 residues. The CDR3 reads CASTAGQGMNTEAFF. CDR3 bases: TGTGCCAGTACCGCGGGACAGGGGATGAACACTGAAGCTTTCTTT.